The 14 T cell receptor beta chains listed next were all sequenced from one sample in a study of blood T cell repertoires in COVID-19. Assay used: immunoSEQ multiplex PCR; TCRdb lists only in-frame clones, some missing. The sample contains about 200,000 clones, about 85% of which appear only once. Material for sequencing was peripheral blood. The source of these receptors is a man aged 60-69 years with COVID-19, enrolled during active disease.

The chain has TRBV3-1 (or the pseudogene TRBV3-2) and TRBJ2-7; 9 bases are a match to TRBD1. The CDR3 is 15 residues long. With V trimmed by 0 bases and J by 6 bases, 6 bases remained unmatched. Per germline, CDR1 LGHDT and CDR2 YNNKEL (reference sequence). CDR3 sequence (DNA): TGTGCCAGCAGCCAAGATCACAGGGGGCGCGGCGAGCAGTACTTC. Translated: CASSQDHRGRGEQYF.

Comment on this clone: The sample has other DNA sequences that encode this CDR3 too. The chain links TRBV5-4 to TRBJ1-4; TRBD1 agrees at 8 bases. This CDR3 comprises 15 residues. Germline V lookup: CDR1 SGHNT, CDR2 YYREEE (reference sequence). V was pared by 3 bases and J by 8 bases, with 9 bases of the junction left unmatched. DNA of the CDR3: TGTGCCAGCAGCTCCACAGGACAGGGAAGGGAAAAACTGTTTTTT. Residues: CASSSTGQGREKLFF.

The chain joins TRBV10-3 to TRBJ1-1; 8 bases fit TRBD1. The CDR3 runs to 14 residues. Germline CDR1 ENHRY, CDR2 SYGVKD. With V trimmed by 11 bases and J by 6 bases, 14 bases remained unmatched. The chain's CDR3 is CAAGVTGGRAEAFF. DNA for the CDR3: TGTGCCGCCGGCGTCACAGGGGGTCGTGCTGAAGCTTTCTTT.

This clone was observed a single time. Compared with germline, one end of the junction differs, possibly owing to a read error. The chain is built from TRBV12-3 or TRBV12-4 and TRBJ2-5; D unresolved. This CDR3 is built from 13 residues. CDR3 residues: CASSFSYQETQYF. The CDR3 nucleotides are TGTGCCAGCAGTTTTTCTTACCAGGAGACCCAGTACTTC.

A single count supports this clone. V usage is TRBV5-1 and J usage is TRBJ1-4; TRBD1 matches at 8 bases. The germline CDR1 and CDR2 sequences are SGHRS and YFSETQ. The V segment lost 4 bases and the J segment 8 bases; nucleotides outside the gene matches: 13. The CDR3 is 16 residues long. CDR3 sequence: CASSTDRTGLGEKLFF. Here the CDR3 DNA reads TGCGCCAGCAGCACCGATAGGACAGGGCTGGGGGAAAAACTGTTTTTT.

V and J are TRBV5-6 and TRBJ2-2, with D perhaps matching TRBD1 (5 bases). The CDR3 spans 14 residues. Germline V gives CDR1 SGHDT, CDR2 YYEEEE. V was shortened by 1 base and J by 3 bases, with 7 bases between the two germline ends. CDR3 loop: CASSLFRDTGELFF. The CDR3 DNA reads as TGTGCCAGCAGCTTGTTCAGGGACACCGGGGAGCTGTTTTTT. Together with reference TRBV5-6 and TRBJ2-2, the CDR3 gives the full variable domain: DAGVTQSPTHLIKTRGQQVTLRCSPKSGHDTVSWYQQALGQGPQFIFQYYEEEERQRGNFPDRFSGHQFPNYSSELNVNALLLGDSALYLCASSLFRDTGELFFGEGSRLTVL.

The J gene is TRBJ2-2, the V gene TRBV7-3, with 7 bases identical to TRBD2. The CDR3 has 17 amino acids. From germline, CDR1 is SGHTA and CDR2 FQGTGA. J lost 4 bases, V lost 5 bases, and 13 bases had no gene match. DNA of the CDR3: TGTGCCAGCAGCCCCCACCCGGGAGGTCAGAGCACCGGGGAGCTGTTTTTT. Its translation: CASSPHPGGQSTGELFF.

The rearrangement links TRBV5-5 to TRBJ1-2, with 9 bases that match TRBD1. The CDR3 has 15 residues. V lost 4 bases, J lost 8 bases, and 12 bases stayed unmatched. Germline V CDR1 and CDR2: SGHKS, YYEKEE (reference sequence). CDR3 nucleotide sequence: TGTGCCAGCAGCCCGCCACCACAGGGGGCAAGGGGCTACACCTTC. This codes for CASSPPPQGARGYTF.

Note on this clone: Possible read error: a much larger clone is one base away. CDR3 protein: CASSLQGAPEAFF. The DNA of the CDR3 is TGTGCCAGCAGCTTACAGGGGGCCCCTGAAGCTTTCTTT. J is TRBJ1-1 and V is TRBV27; 9 positions agree with TRBD1. The V segment lost 6 bases and the J segment 6 bases; nucleotides outside the gene matches: 5. Germline CDR1 is MNHEY and CDR2 is SMNVEV (reference sequence). The CDR3 runs 13 residues.

This clone was seen once. The chain joins TRBV30 to TRBJ2-6, with a tentative D call TRBD2 (6 bases). Germline assignment: CDR1 GTSNPN and CDR2 SVGIG (reference sequence). This CDR3 comprises 18 residues. V lost 0 bases and J lost 0, with 15 bases in between. The chain's CDR3 is CAWSVSRQGGSGANVLTF. CDR3 nucleotides: TGTGCCTGGAGTGTATCTCGGCAGGGAGGCTCTGGGGCCAACGTCCTGACTTTC.

CDR3 in DNA: TGTGCCAGCAGTCGTGGGGCTGGTTCACCCCTCCACTTT. This translates into CASSRGAGSPLHF. This chain joins TRBV2 and TRBJ1-6; TRBD1 might be the D (5 bases). The CDR3 extends over 13 amino acids. Per germline, CDR1 SNHLY and CDR2 FYNNEI. Trimming shortened V by 5 bases and J by 9 bases, and 11 bases separated the two germline ends.

The V gene is TRBV20-1, the J gene TRBJ1-5; D ambiguous. Germline-derived CDR1 and CDR2 are DFQATT and SNEGSKA (reference sequence). The V and J ends lost 3 bases and 2 bases respectively, with 14 bases between them. The CDR3 has 15 residues. CDR3 in DNA: TGCAGTGCTAGTAGGGCAGGACTTGGCAATCAGCCCCAGCATTTT. Its translation: CSASRAGLGNQPQHF.

V usage is TRBV12-5 and J usage is TRBJ2-3; TRBD2 aligns across 8 bases. CDR3 size: 12 residues. Germline loops: CDR1 LGHNT, CDR2 FRNRAP. The V segment lost 9 bases and the J segment 6 bases; nucleotides outside the gene matches: 5. CDR3 bases: TGTGCTAGCGGGAGGGATTGGGATACGCAGTATTTT. Translating it yields CASGRDWDTQYF.

The genes are TRBV19 and TRBJ2-3; TRBD2 is a possible D gene (5 bases). Trimming left V 1 base short and J 2 bases short, with 7 bases between. Germline CDR1 reads LNHDA; CDR2 reads SQIVND (reference sequence). This CDR3 contains 14 residues. The CDR3 bases are TGTGCCAGTAGTATAGGAGCGGCCACAGATACGCAGTATTTT. Translation: CASSIGAATDTQYF.